These 30 T cell receptor beta chains share one sample of origin, sequenced in a study of OX40 agonist ivuxolimab in advanced cancers. The library was generated by the immunoSEQ multiplex PCR assay. The table was pulled from immuneACCESS by TCRdb, which kept in-frame rearrangements only. Such tables lose some clones; where checked, under half of the loss comes from unresolved V genes, and the rest has no known cause. The sample profile shows about 36,000 clones; around 80% of them were found once. The top ten clones comprise approximately 22% of the sample. The source was CD4+ or CD8+ T cells sorted from blood, collected in a trial of the OX40 agonist ivuxolimab. These TCRs come from an adult with an advanced solid tumor such as melanoma, head and neck, liver or kidney cancer.

This clone was seen just once. This chain joins TRBV28 and TRBJ2-3, with unresolved D. CDR3 size: 14 residues. The germline V gene encodes CDR1 MDHEN and CDR2 SYDVKM. With 5 bases removed from V and 1 base from J, the gap between germline ends came to 10 bases. The CDR3 sequence is CASSPPRGTDTQYF. The CDR3 nucleotides read TGTGCCAGCAGTCCGCCACGAGGCACAGATACGCAGTATTTT.

The rearrangement joins TRBV11-2 to TRBJ1-3, with D maybe TRBD1 (5 bases). This CDR3 spans 15 amino acids. CDR1 is SGHAT, CDR2 FQNNGV, per germline. V was trimmed by 1 base and J by 4 bases, leaving 11 bases between them. The CDR3 DNA is TGTGCCAGCAGCTTAGGAGGGACTTGGGGAAACACCATATATTTT. It codes for CASSLGGTWGNTIYF.

The rearrangement uses TRBV7-8 and TRBJ2-3; no definite D call. V was cut by 3 bases and J by 5 bases, with 15 bases left in between. In germline, CDR1 is SGHVS, CDR2 FQNEAQ. CDR3 length: 15 amino acids. CDR3 nucleotides: TGTGCCAGCAGCTTCCTCTCGGGCGCCCTAGATACGCAGTATTTT. Translating it yields CASSFLSGALDTQYF. The full variable domain, rest sourced from reference TRBV7-8 and TRBJ2-3, is GAGVSQSPRYKVAKRGQDVALRCDPISGHVSLFWYQQALGQGPEFLTYFQNEAQLDKSGLPSDRFFAERPEGSVSTLKIQRTQQEDSAVYLCASSFLSGALDTQYFGPGTRLTVL.

This rearrangement joins TRBV2 to TRBJ1-2; D might be TRBD1 (5 bases). Trimming removed 6 bases at V and 2 bases at J, with 13 bases between. Germline CDR1 is SNHLY and CDR2 is FYNNEI. This CDR3 has 14 amino acids. The CDR3 spells CASRMTASNYGYTF. In DNA, the CDR3 is TGTGCCAGCAGGATGACAGCATCAAACTATGGCTACACCTTC.

This clone was counted only a few times. The chain joins TRBV2 to TRBJ2-7; 7 nucleotides align to TRBD1. The V gene end was trimmed by 11 bases and the J gene end by 2 bases; junction bases not matched to a gene: 12. The germline CDR1 and CDR2 sequences are SNHLY and FYNNEI. This CDR3 region has 14 residues. CDR3 in DNA: TGTGCCGGACTTTCCGGGACAGCTACCTACGAGCAGTACTTC. This codes for CAGLSGTATYEQYF.

This rearrangement joins TRBV28 to TRBJ2-2; 10 positions match TRBD2. There are 15 residues in the CDR3. The germline V gene has CDR1 MDHEN and CDR2 SYDVKM. V shed 6 bases and J 6 bases; nucleotides not matched to a gene: 7. CDR3 nucleotide sequence: TGTGCCAGCAGCCTTCCCGGGACTAGCGCCGGGGAGCTGTTTTTT. This encodes CASSLPGTSAGELFF.

The rearrangement links TRBV7-9 to TRBJ2-1, with 8 bases lining up with TRBD2. Germline V gene data show CDR1 as SEHNR and CDR2 as FQNEAQ (reference sequence). V lost 6 bases to trimming and J lost 1 base; unmatched junction nucleotides: 14. This CDR3 contains 18 residues. The CDR3 reads CASRSSGRAVDSYNEQFF. The CDR3 bases are TGTGCCAGCAGGTCATCCGGGAGGGCCGTAGATTCCTACAATGAGCAGTTCTTC. Combining the CDR3 with reference TRBV7-9 and TRBJ2-1 gives the whole variable domain DTGVSQNPRHKITKRGQNVTFRCDPISEHNRLYWYRQTLGQGPEFLTYFQNEAQLEKSRLLSDRFSAERPKGSFSTLEIQRTEQGDSAMYLCASRSSGRAVDSYNEQFFGPGTRLTVL.

The rearrangement uses TRBV7-2 and TRBJ1-2; TRBD1 is a possible D gene (5 bases). Trimming took off 1 base at V and 3 bases at J, with 21 bases between the two ends. Germline CDR1 is SGHTA and CDR2 is FQGNSA. The CDR3 loop spans 18 amino acids. The CDR3 loop is CASSLVVGGGVRDYGYTF. The CDR3 nucleotides are TGTGCCAGCAGCTTAGTCGTGGGCGGAGGGGTGAGGGACTATGGCTACACCTTC. The variable domain in full, with the rest retrieved from reference TRBV7-2 and TRBJ1-2, is GAGVSQSPSNKVTEKGKDVELRCDPISGHTALYWYRQSLGQGLEFLIYFQGNSAPDKSGLPSDRFSAERTGGSVSTLTIQRTQQEDSAVYLCASSLVVGGGVRDYGYTFGSGTRLTVV.

This chain connects TRBV6-5 to TRBJ2-6, with TRBD1 as a possible D gene (6 bases). The ends were cut back, 7 bases at V and 2 bases at J, with 12 bases in the middle. Germline CDR1 is MNHEY and CDR2 is SVGAGI. The CDR3 totals 15 residues. In DNA, the CDR3 is TGTGCCAGCAAAACAGGGAGCGCTGGGGCCAACGTCCTGACTTTC. Its protein product is CASKTGSAGANVLTF.

This clone is labeled medium-sized. The rearrangement uses TRBV23-1 and TRBJ2-7, with D tentatively TRBD1 or TRBD2 (5 bases each). Being an ORF, TRBV23-1 has a function that is uncertain. V lost 1 base to trimming and J lost 5 bases, with 12 bases between them. CDR3 size: 14 residues. The DNA for the CDR3 is TGCGCCAGCAGTCAATGGGACGACCTCCACGAGCAGTACTTC. This gives the protein CASSQWDDLHEQYF.

This sequence joins TRBV29-1 and TRBJ1-2; D not certain. In germline, CDR1 is SQVTM, CDR2 ANQGSEA. V shed 4 bases and J shed 8 bases, with 11 bases lying between them. This CDR3 region has 11 residues. The CDR3 DNA reads TGCAGCGTTGGGTCGAGTGAGGGCTACACCTTC. Translated: CSVGSSEGYTF.

The chain couples TRBV6-5 to TRBJ1-4, with unresolved D. Germline V gene lookup returns CDR1 MNHEY and CDR2 SVGAGI. Trimming stripped 6 bases from V and 7 bases from J, with 15 bases between. The CDR3 contains 14 residues. In DNA form, the CDR3 reads TGTGCCAGCAGGCCGGGCCCCGTCGGTGAAAAACTGTTTTTT. Translation gives CASRPGPVGEKLFF.

The chain combines TRBV7-9 with TRBJ1-2; 7 nucleotides agree with TRBD1. The CDR3 consists of 16 residues. CDR1 and CDR2 (germline): SEHNR, FQNEAQ (reference sequence). Trimming at V came to 7 bases and at J to 0 bases, leaving 11 bases not matched to a gene. CDR3 DNA: TGTGCCAGCACCCCCGAGGGGGCGCGAGCTAACTATGGCTACACCTTC. Amino acids: CASTPEGARANYGYTF.

This clone occurred once. V is TRBV9 and J is TRBJ2-1; D possibly matches TRBD1 or TRBD2 (5 bases each). The germline V and J ends were trimmed by 0 bases and 6 bases, with 13 bases remaining between them. This CDR3 is built from 15 residues. Germline-derived CDR1 and CDR2 are SGDLS and YYNGEE. In nucleotides, the CDR3 is TGTGCCAGCAGCGTAGAGGGACGCGAAGTCAATGAGCAGTTCTTC. Translated, it gives CASSVEGREVNEQFF.

This chain uses TRBV30 with TRBJ1-6, with D unresolved. The CDR3 spans 18 residues. CDR1 and CDR2 (germline): GTSNPN, SVGIG (reference sequence). The V end lost 0 bases, the J end lost 7 bases, and 22 bases lay between the germline ends. The CDR3 coding sequence is TGTGCCTGGAGTGTACCCCACGGACGTGGGAGCCACAATTCACCCCTCCACTTT. It encodes CAWSVPHGRGSHNSPLHF.

The chain is built from TRBV6-5 and TRBJ2-1; 9 nucleotides align to TRBD1. Germline V gene data show CDR1 as MNHEY and CDR2 as SVGAGI. After removal of 7 bases from V and 14 bases from J, the junction contained 3 bases not matched to a gene. The CDR3 extends over 10 amino acids. CDR3 nucleotides: TGTGCCAGCAACCGACAGGGGGAGTTCTTC. Translated: CASNRQGEFF.

The chain has TRBV28 and TRBJ2-7, with D perhaps TRBD1 or TRBD2 (5 bases each). The length of the CDR3 is 12 residues. Germline V gene sequence: CDR1 MDHEN, CDR2 SYDVKM. The ends were cut back, 6 bases at V and 5 bases at J, with 11 bases in the middle. The CDR3 region has the DNA TGTGCCAGCAGAAACCAGGGACACGAGCAGTACTTC. Residues: CASRNQGHEQYF.

This chain connects TRBV6-5 to TRBJ1-5; 7 positions match TRBD1. The CDR3 extends over 14 amino acids. CDR1 and CDR2 (germline): MNHEY, SVGAGI. Unmatched junction bases numbered 5, after V lost 2 bases and J lost 7 bases. The CDR3 nucleotides are TGTGCCAGCAGTTACGCAGGGGGAAACCAGCCCCAGCATTTT. This gives the protein CASSYAGGNQPQHF.

V gene TRBV28 combines with J gene TRBJ2-7; 12 bases agree with TRBD1. Germline V lookup: CDR1 MDHEN, CDR2 SYDVKM. V gave up 4 bases and J gave up 8 bases; unmatched junction bases: 3. CDR3 length: 13 residues. For the CDR3, the DNA is TGTGCCAGCAGTTGGGGGACAGGGGGCCAGCAGTACTTC. This translates into CASSWGTGGQQYF.

This clone was observed a single time. The chain is built from TRBV19 and TRBJ1-1; weak D call: TRBD1 (5 bases). The ends were cut back, 9 bases at V and 6 bases at J, with 23 bases in the middle. CDR1 and CDR2 from the germline V gene are LNHDA and SQIVND (reference sequence). This CDR3 has 15 amino acids. The CDR3 spells CASHEPRGRRAEAFF. CDR3 in DNA: TGTGCCAGCCACGAACCTCGGGGCAGGAGAGCTGAAGCTTTCTTT.

The chain uses TRBV18 and TRBJ2-3; 10 bases map to TRBD2. Germline trimming cut 5 bases from V and 1 base from J; bases unmatched to any gene: 6. Germline V gene data show CDR1 as KGHSH and CDR2 as LQKENI. This CDR3 has 16 residues. The CDR3 spells CASSALAGAGTDTQYF. Written as DNA, the CDR3 is TGTGCCAGCTCAGCTCTAGCGGGAGCTGGCACAGATACGCAGTATTTT.

Comments on this clone: One junction end disagrees with the germline gene, perhaps due to a read error. The genes are TRBV7-2 and TRBJ2-3; D may be TRBD2 (5 bases). Looked up from germline, CDR1 is SGHTA and CDR2 is FQGNSA. CDR3 size: 15 residues. The CDR3, as DNA: TGTGCCAGCAGTTTAGCCGGGGTTAGCACAGATACGCAGTATTTT. Residues: CASSLAGVSTDTQYF.

This chain connects TRBV7-2 to TRBJ2-5; D not resolved. The end of the DNA is better explained by TRBJ2-7, so the J call may be wrong. Per the germline V gene, CDR1 is SGHTA and CDR2 is FQGNSA. The CDR3 sequence is 15 residues long. The CDR3 loop is CASSLALTFDYEQYF. The CDR3, as DNA: TGTGCCAGCAGCTTAGCCTTGACCTTCGACTACGAGCAGTACTTC.

This clone was seen once. The rearrangement links TRBV5-6 to TRBJ2-7; the D gene is possibly TRBD2 (5 bases). CDR1 is SGHDT, CDR2 YYEEEE, per germline. V shed 0 bases and J shed 2 bases, with 12 bases lying between them. This CDR3 comprises 15 residues. The CDR3 sequence is CASSLEGSETYEQYF. Here the CDR3 DNA reads TGTGCCAGCAGCTTGGAGGGTAGCGAGACCTACGAGCAGTACTTC.

This sequence joins TRBV7-2 and TRBJ1-2; TRBD1 matches 9 bases. The CDR3 is made up of 19 amino acids. Unmatched junction bases numbered 20, after V lost 5 bases and J lost 4 bases. Germline V CDR1 and CDR2: SGHTA, FQGNSA. The CDR3 here is CASSQFAPGQGYAGYGYTF. The CDR3 nucleotides read TGTGCCAGCAGCCAATTCGCGCCGGGACAGGGTTACGCGGGCTATGGCTACACCTTC.

This chain joins TRBV6-5 and TRBJ2-1, with D perhaps matching TRBD1 or TRBD2 (5 bases each). The CDR3 totals 13 residues. Germline CDR1 reads MNHEY; CDR2 reads SVGAGI. Trimming took off 7 bases at V and 9 bases at J, with 16 bases between the two ends. Here the CDR3 reads CASTNRGAGEQFF. CDR3 nucleotide sequence: TGTGCCAGCACCAACCGAGGGGCTGGTGAGCAGTTCTTC.

The chain joins TRBV7-2 to TRBJ1-1, with D possibly being TRBD1 (6 bases). Germline CDR1 reads SGHTA; CDR2 reads FQGNSA. V lost 5 bases and J 2 bases, leaving 18 bases between the germline ends. CDR3 length equals 16 residues. CDR3 in amino acids: CASSQQGPIVNTEAFF. CDR3 sequence (DNA): TGTGCCAGCAGCCAACAGGGACCTATAGTAAACACTGAAGCTTTCTTT.

This clone was counted between two and nine times. The same CDR3 arises from other DNA sequences in this sample as well. This chain uses TRBV18 with TRBJ1-4; D uncertain. CDR3 length: 14 residues. V lost 4 bases, J lost 5 bases, and 11 bases lay in between. Germline V gene data show CDR1 as KGHSH and CDR2 as LQKENI. The CDR3 DNA reads TGTGCCAGCTCACGCGGCACCTTGAATGAAAAACTGTTTTTT. Translated, it gives CASSRGTLNEKLFF.

This clone was detected once. The rearrangement links TRBV6-5 to TRBJ2-5; 9 nucleotides match TRBD1. With the DNA end fitting TRBJ2-7 better, the J assignment may be wrong. CDR1 MNHEY and CDR2 SVGAGI come from the germline V gene. The CDR3 consists of 15 residues. Here the CDR3 DNA reads TGTGCCAGCAGTTACCGACAGGGGGGTCCCTACGAGCAGTACTTC. Amino acids: CASSYRQGGPYEQYF.

This chain uses TRBV7-9 with TRBJ1-1; 7 nucleotides align to TRBD1. CDR3 length: 13 residues. In germline, CDR1 is SEHNR, CDR2 FQNEAQ (reference sequence). J was trimmed by 5 bases and V by 3 bases; bases with no gene match: 3. The CDR3 region is CASSFGRGTEAFF. The CDR3 DNA reads as TGTGCCAGCAGCTTTGGCAGGGGGACTGAAGCTTTCTTT.